The 9 T cell receptor beta chains listed next were all sequenced from one sample in a study of blood T cells in healthy people across ages. A second about 6 to 11 cycle PCR used barcoded and J-beta primers. MiXCR was run by TCRdb on the 5' RACE reads, yielding one entry per CDR3 protein. The sample consists of some 640,000 distinct CDR3 sequences, about 28% of them appearing once. Sequencing was carried out using blood. The source is a woman aged 80 or over in good health.

Comment on this clonotype: Since a much larger clone is just one base distant, this may be a read error. The chain uses TRBV7-9 and TRBJ1-1; 11 bases are shared with TRBD1. Germline assignment: CDR1 SEHNR and CDR2 FQNEAQ (reference sequence). This CDR3 comprises 15 residues. The DNA for the CDR3 is TGTGCCGGCAGCGCCTCCGGGACAGGGGGCACTGAAGCTTTCTTT. It specifies CAGSASGTGGTEAFF.

The rearrangement links TRBV9 to TRBJ2-1; 8 bases map to TRBD2. With V trimmed by 4 bases and J by 8 bases, 17 bases remained unmatched. CDR3 length: 17 amino acids. Germline-derived CDR1 and CDR2 are SGDLS and YYNGEE. The CDR3 coding sequence is TGTGCCAGCAGCTTCCCTTCAAGTAGCGGGGTTGGGGATGAGCAGTTCTTC. Amino acids: CASSFPSSSGVGDEQFF.

The chain is built from TRBV3-1 and TRBJ1-1; D possibly corresponds to TRBD1 (6 bases). Germline assignment: CDR1 LGHDT and CDR2 YNNKEL (reference sequence). CDR3 length: 14 residues. V shed 4 bases and J shed 3 bases, with 12 bases lying between them. CDR3 sequence: CASSPTGSHTEAFF. The DNA of the CDR3 is TGTGCCAGCAGCCCTACAGGGTCGCACACTGAAGCTTTCTTT.

This clonotype was counted at least ten times. J is TRBJ1-4 and V is TRBV4-3, with a tentative D call TRBD1 (5 bases). The CDR3 spans 15 residues. Germline lookup yields CDR1 LGHNA and CDR2 YSLEER. V lost 1 base and J 6 bases, leaving 12 bases between the germline ends. CDR3 DNA sequence: TGCGCCAGCAGCCAAGGGGACGGGTGGGATGAAAAACTGTTTTTT. It encodes CASSQGDGWDEKLFF.

The sample holds many counts of this clonotype. V is TRBV2 and J is TRBJ2-5, with D maybe TRBD2 (6 bases). Between the trimmed V and J ends, which lost 6 bases and 5 bases, there was a span of 19 bases. Looked up from germline, CDR1 is SNHLY and CDR2 is FYNNEI. The CDR3 has 15 amino acids. The CDR3 coding sequence is TGTGCCAGCAGCCCAGGGACTTCCCAGTCGGAGACCCAGTACTTC. Encoded protein: CASSPGTSQSETQYF.

This clonotype was detected only a few times. The genes are TRBV5-5 and TRBJ1-1, with D unclear. Germline loops: CDR1 SGHKS, CDR2 YYEKEE (reference sequence). The CDR3 is 14 amino acids. The ends were cut back, 1 base at V and 6 bases at J, with 13 bases in the middle. The CDR3 DNA reads as TGTGCCAGCAGCTTGATAGTCGGAGGGTCTGAAGCTTTCTTT. It translates to CASSLIVGGSEAFF. Together with reference TRBV5-5 and TRBJ1-1, the CDR3 gives the full variable domain: DAGVTQSPTHLIKTRGQQVTLRCSPISGHKSVSWYQQVLGQGPQFIFQYYEKEERGRGNFPDRFSARQFPNYSSELNVNALLLGDSALYLCASSLIVGGSEAFFGQGTRLTVV.

The sample holds a few counts of this clonotype. The chain employs TRBV20-1 and TRBJ1-6, with D perhaps TRBD1 (6 bases). CDR3 size: 14 residues. V lost 5 bases and J lost 6, with 14 bases in between. Per germline, CDR1 DFQATT and CDR2 SNEGSKA (reference sequence). DNA for the CDR3: TGCAGTGCTCCAGGACAGAGGCGTAATTCACCCCTCCACTTT. It encodes CSAPGQRRNSPLHF.

This clonotype was seen ten or more times. The chain uses TRBV7-2 and TRBJ1-2; 9 positions match TRBD1. Trimming cost V 5 bases and J 3 bases; bases outside gene matches: 7. The CDR3 sequence is 15 residues long. Germline values: CDR1 SGHTA, CDR2 FQGNSA. The CDR3 loop reads CASSPRTGAYYGYTF. In nucleotides, the CDR3 is TGTGCCAGCAGCCCTAGGACAGGGGCCTACTATGGCTACACCTTC.

The table lists this clonotype with many counts. The chain has TRBV29-1 and TRBJ2-3; 9 bases line up with TRBD2. With V trimmed by 1 base and J by 1 base, 6 bases remained unmatched. Germline V gene data show CDR1 as SQVTM and CDR2 as ANQGSEA. The CDR3 is 16 amino acids. The CDR3 bases are TGCAGCGTTGAAGGGGAAGCTAGCGGGGGCACAGATACGCAGTATTTT. This codes for CSVEGEASGGTDTQYF.